Shown below are 5 T cell receptor beta chains from a single sample sequenced in a study of CD8+ T cells in alopecia areata. Treatment defined: oral pan-JAK inhibitor, 5-10 mg twice daily. In each case, RNA was isolated and then reverse transcribed into cDNA as the sequencing template. The protocol was immunoSEQ multiplex PCR, while the TCRdb copy is restricted to in-frame clones and leaves out a portion. This sample has 190,000 or so clones; about 60% occur once, and the top ten carry roughly 12%. The sequenced sample was CD8+ T cells sorted from blood, obtained at week 24, from a patient treated with tofacitinib. Receptors were obtained from a human donor with alopecia areata.

Only a few counts were recorded for this clone. At the DNA level, this CDR3 is encoded by other sequences in the same sample as well. The chain is built from TRBV6-5 and TRBJ2-5; D not resolved. Germline lookup yields CDR1 MNHEY and CDR2 SVGAGI. This CDR3 spans 12 amino acids. V was shortened by 6 bases and J by 5 bases, with 10 bases between the two germline ends. The CDR3 DNA is TGTGCCAGCAGAACCACCGGGGAGACCCAGTACTTC. Its protein product is CASRTTGETQYF.

With regard to this clone: The same CDR3 is also encoded by other DNA sequences in this sample. This chain links TRBV2 with TRBJ2-1; no definite D call. The germline CDR1 and CDR2 sequences are SNHLY and FYNNEI. The length of the CDR3 is 9 residues. Trimming pared 6 bases from V and 6 bases from J, leaving 0 bases between. The CDR3, as DNA: TGTGCCAGCAGCAATGAGCAGTTCTTC. It encodes CASSNEQFF. Full variable domain (remainder filled in from reference TRBV2 and TRBJ2-1): EPEVTQTPSHQVTQMGQEVILRCVPISNHLYFYWYRQILGQKVEFLVSFYNNEISEKSEIFDDQFSVERPDGSNFTLKIRSTKLEDSAMYFCASSNEQFFGPGTRLTVL.

This clone appeared a single time. The chain is built from TRBV11-3 and TRBJ1-1, with 11 bases lining up with TRBD1. Germline V CDR1 and CDR2: SGHNT, YENEEA. The CDR3 is made up of 16 amino acids. J lost 3 bases, V lost 5 bases, and 8 bases had no gene match. CDR3: CASSPALGQGDTEAFF. CDR3 coding DNA: TGTGCCAGCAGCCCAGCTCTGGGACAGGGGGACACTGAAGCTTTCTTT.

The chain uses TRBV30 and TRBJ1-2, with D possibly matching TRBD1 (6 bases). With 2 bases removed from V and 3 bases from J, the gap between germline ends came to 19 bases. Germline V gene data show CDR1 as GTSNPN and CDR2 as SVGIG (reference sequence). This CDR3 region has 16 residues. The CDR3 nucleotides are TGTGCCTGGAGTCAAGGGGGACCCTCTCCTTACTATGGCTACACCTTC. Amino acid sequence: CAWSQGGPSPYYGYTF.

This clone was detected a few times. This chain joins TRBV5-1 and TRBJ2-1; 10 positions agree with TRBD1. Germline-derived CDR1 and CDR2 are SGHRS and YFSETQ. V shed 3 bases and J 3 bases; nucleotides not matched to a gene: 6. This CDR3 is built from 16 residues. CDR3 in DNA: TGCGCCAGCAGCTCGTTGGGACAGGGGCTCTACAATGAGCAGTTCTTC. Its translation is CASSSLGQGLYNEQFF.